One sample yielded the 4 T cell receptor beta chains listed below, sequenced in a study of T cell repertoires in cytomegalovirus infection. TCRdb re-analysed the reads in MiXCR, keeping a single row per CDR3 protein. The table lists under 120,000 distinct CDR3 sequences, roughly two fifths of them singletons, with less than 80% in the top ten. Their cognate antigens are unknown. Sequencing used CD8+ T cells from cultured PBMCs, obtained from culture after CMV antigen stimulation. Receptors originate from a human donor in good health (CMV status not recorded). Some clones in this sample may be carry-over from other donors' samples.

CDR3 protein: CASSSPSRNSYNEQFF. The CDR3 region has the DNA TGTGCCAGCAGCTCCCCCAGTCGGAACTCCTACAATGAGCAGTTCTTC. This chain joins TRBV7-6 and TRBJ2-1; D is uncertain. CDR3 length: 16 amino acids. V lost 4 bases to trimming and J lost 0 bases, with 13 bases between them. Germline CDR1 and CDR2: SGHVS and FNYEAQ.

The CDR3 DNA reads TGTGCCAGCAGCTTATCGCAGGGTGTAAAAAAGACCCAGTACTTC. Its translation is CASSLSQGVKKTQYF. V usage is TRBV7-6 and J usage is TRBJ2-5; possibly TRBD1 for D (5 bases). The germline V gene has CDR1 SGHVS and CDR2 FNYEAQ. The germline V and J ends were trimmed by 2 bases and 6 bases, with 16 bases remaining between them. This CDR3 has 15 residues.

This clonotype was found many times. The DNA of the CDR3 is TGTGCCAGCAGTGAGGGGGCAACTAATGAAAAACTGTTTTTT. Amino acid sequence: CASSEGATNEKLFF. The rearrangement uses TRBV14 and TRBJ1-4; weak D call: TRBD1 (6 bases). CDR3 length equals 14 residues. CDR1 and CDR2 from the germline V gene are SGHDN and FVKESK. Trimming took 6 bases from V and 0 from J, leaving 8 bases between them. Using reference TRBV14 and TRBJ1-4 for the parts outside the CDR3, the full variable domain is EAGVTQFPSHSVIEKGQTVTLRCDPISGHDNLYWYRRVMGKEIKFLLHFVKESKQDESGMPNNRFLAERTGGTYSTLKVQPAELEDSGVYFCASSEGATNEKLFFGSGTQLSVL.

This chain uses TRBV27 with TRBJ1-1; TRBD1 matches 9 bases. This CDR3 region has 12 residues. Germline assignment: CDR1 MNHEY and CDR2 SMNVEV (reference sequence). Unmatched junction bases numbered 7, after V lost 5 bases and J lost 12 bases. The CDR3 reads CASSPGTGRTFF. The DNA of the CDR3 is TGTGCCAGCAGTCCCGGGACAGGGAGGACTTTCTTT.